This T cell receptor beta chain is from a study of T cell repertoires in cytomegalovirus infection (dated by TCRdb to between 2017 and 2020). The study in broad terms: Donor HLA type was relevant to the analysis, because carriage of CMV infection together with the matching HLA type was indicated by public TCR beta signatures. The investigation overall reported the following: In both this cohort and an independent roughly 350-donor cohort, the cumulative frequency of public TCR beta family members distinguished carriers of CMV infection plus the relevant HLA type. The ex vivo response was dominated by HLA-C-restricted CMV-specific TCR beta clonotypes, which also provided the single most frequent clonotype in two of eight donors.

From V the trimming removes 2 bases and from J it removes 6 bases, while the gene matches leave 9 bases of the junction unaccounted for. CDR1 and CDR2 are drawn from the germline V gene: SGHTA, FQGNSA. The CDR3 numbers 15 residues from cysteine through phenylalanine. Here the CDR3 DNA is all that survives: 45 bases in frame from base 1. Sequencer: Illumina HiSeq 1500. The public reads were reprocessed in TCRdb via fastp at Q25 and MiXCR, keeping in-frame beta chains. CDR3 protein duplicates are merged, each entry listing the most common genes and DNA. In all, the sample holds about 490,000 distinct CDR3 sequences, and less than 30% of those were seen once. The ten largest make up roughly 13% of the sample. To note about this clonotype: This clone's antigen is unknown. No much larger clone is present one base from it, and per-base qualities are unavailable.

The V and J segments used are TRBV7-2 and TRBJ2-7, with TRBD1 matching 8 junction bases. This sequence was found in a human donor in good health (CMV status not recorded). Some clones in this sample may be carry-over from other donors' samples. The sample taken for sequencing was PBMCs. The nucleotide sequence reads TGTGCCAGCAGCTTACAAGGACAGGGTTCATCCGAGCAGTACTTC. Translation gives CASSLQGQGSSEQYF.